The rows below give T cell receptor beta chains drawn from one sample of a study of blood T cell repertoires in COVID-19. Clones were sequenced by immunoSEQ multiplex PCR, and TCRdb holds only the in-frame ones, with some missing. The sample carries 4,000 or so clones, roughly nine tenths recorded once. The sequenced sample was peripheral blood. The origin of the receptors is a woman between 65 and 79 years old with active COVID-19. The CDR3 runs from the conserved cysteine through the conserved F or W. D genes are given only for firm matches. Rows may omit the clone size; those that give it use once, few, many or a size class.

D gene	J gene	clone size	V gene	CDR3 length	CDR3 protein	CDR3 DNA
.	TRBJ1-5	.	TRBV3-1/TRBV3-2	13	CASSQSPDQPQHF	TGTGCCAGCAGCCAGTCCCCAGATCAGCCCCAGCATTTT
.	TRBJ1-3	few	TRBV20-1	13	CSASKGAGNTIYF	TGCAGTGCTAGTAAGGGGGCTGGAAACACCATATATTTT
.	TRBJ1-1	.	TRBV11-3	12	CASGLGSTEAFF	TGTGCCAGCGGACTGGGGAGTACTGAAGCTTTCTTT
TRBD1	TRBJ2-7	.	TRBV16	15	CASSQSRTGSYEQYF	TGTGCCAGCAGCCAATCGAGGACAGGATCCTACGAGCAGTACTTC
.	TRBJ1-5	few	TRBV6-1	16	CASSVGEGESNQPQHF	TGTGCCAGCAGTGTGGGTGAAGGGGAAAGCAATCAGCCCCAGCATTTT
.	TRBJ2-5	.	TRBV25-1	11	CASTLKDSTYF	TGTGCCAGCACATTGAAGGACTCGACGTACTTC
.	TRBJ1-6	.	TRBV3-1/TRBV3-2	15	CASSQDSGSNSPLHF	TGTGCCAGCAGCCAAGATTCAGGGTCAAATTCACCCCTCCACTTT
.	TRBJ2-3	.	TRBV19	14	CASSLTGGTDTQYF	TGTGCCAGTAGTCTTACGGGGGGCACAGATACGCAGTATTTT
TRBD2	TRBJ2-1	.	TRBV11-2	15	CASSLVLAGSNEQFF	TGTGCCAGCAGCTTAGTACTAGCGGGCTCTAATGAGCAGTTCTTC
TRBD1	TRBJ1-3	.	TRBV10-3	14	CAIIGQGSGNTIYF	TGTGCCATCATTGGACAGGGATCTGGAAACACCATATATTTT
TRBD1	TRBJ1-4	.	TRBV5-5	16	CASSSAPGTGNEKLFF	TGTGCCAGCAGCTCCGCTCCCGGGACAGGGAATGAAAAACTGTTTTTT
.	TRBJ1-1	.	TRBV30	15	CAWHPGAGLNTEAFF	TGTGCCTGGCACCCAGGGGCAGGCTTGAACACTGAAGCTTTCTTT
.	TRBJ2-2	.	TRBV4-3	18	CASSTRPLLGGPGGELFF	TGCGCCAGCAGCACCCGTCCGCTGTTGGGGGGGCCCGGCGGGGAGCTGTTTTTT
.	TRBJ2-1	once	TRBV5-6	13	CASSFTGYNEQFF	TGTGCCAGCAGCTTTACGGGATACAATGAGCAGTTCTTC
.	TRBJ2-5	.	TRBV7-2	14	CASSPRAGQETQYF	TGTGCCAGCAGCCCACGCGCGGGGCAAGAGACCCAGTACTTC
TRBD1	TRBJ2-7	few	TRBV27	14	CAIAPWDSPYEQYF	TGTGCCATCGCACCGTGGGACAGCCCCTACGAGCAGTACTTC
.	TRBJ1-1	.	TRBV7-2	15	CASSLAWGLNTEAFF	TGTGCCAGCAGCTTAGCGTGGGGGCTAAACACTGAAGCTTTCTTT
.	TRBJ2-2	.	TRBV10-3	16	CAIRGLTGQDTGELFF	TGTGCCATCCGAGGGCTGACAGGCCAAGACACCGGGGAGCTGTTTTTT
.	TRBJ1-4	.	TRBV30	13	CAWSVKSREKLFF	TGTGCCTGGAGTGTAAAGAGTCGTGAAAAACTGTTTTTT
.	TRBJ2-7	.	TRBV6-2/TRBV6-3	15	CATSVDRGRRYEQYF	TGTGCCACCAGTGTGGACCGAGGAAGGAGGTACGAGCAGTACTTC
TRBD2	TRBJ2-5	once	TRBV5-1	18	CASSLDSGTSGYQETQYF	TGCGCCAGCAGCTTGGATTCGGGGACTAGCGGGTACCAAGAGACCCAGTACTTC
TRBD2	TRBJ2-2	once	TRBV5-4	17	CASSPRQRGLNTGELFF	TGTGCCAGCAGCCCTCGCCAGCGGGGTTTGAACACCGGGGAGCTGTTTTTT
.	TRBJ2-7	few	TRBV4-1	15	CASSLAPGRAYEQYF	TGCGCCAGCAGCTTAGCGCCGGGGAGAGCCTACGAGCAGTACTTC
.	TRBJ1-1	.	TRBV6-5	14	CASSFRGTNTEAFF	TGTGCCAGCAGCTTCAGGGGAACGAACACTGAAGCTTTCTTT
TRBD1	TRBJ2-5	.	TRBV25-1	16	CASSELVDRAQETQYF	TGTGCCAGCAGTGAATTGGTGGACAGGGCCCAAGAGACCCAGTACTTC
.	TRBJ1-1	.	TRBV9	12	CAIVPVGAEAFF	TGTGCCATCGTGCCGGTGGGAGCTGAAGCTTTCTTT
TRBD2	TRBJ2-2	few	TRBV3-1/TRBV3-2	18	CASSRNLLAGAITGELFF	TGTGCCAGCAGCCGCAACCTACTAGCGGGGGCCATCACCGGGGAGCTGTTTTTT
.	TRBJ1-1	.	TRBV2	15	CASRGVNRVNTEAFF	TGTGCCAGCAGAGGGGTCAACCGAGTGAACACTGAAGCTTTCTTT
TRBD1	TRBJ1-2	.	TRBV19	16	CASSDGQGTSRYGYTF	TGTGCCAGTAGTGATGGACAGGGGACTTCTCGCTATGGCTACACCTTC
.	TRBJ1-5	.	TRBV5-5	15	CASSLDLHSVRPQHF	TGTGCCAGCAGCTTGGACCTTCACAGTGTTAGGCCCCAGCATTTT
.	TRBJ1-6	large	TRBV30	14	CAWLAGEFNSPLHF	TGTGCCTGGTTAGCAGGGGAGTTTAATTCACCCCTCCACTTT
.	TRBJ2-7	once	TRBV27	14	CASSPPSGRNEQYF	TGTGCCAGCAGTCCACCCTCGGGGAGGAACGAGCAGTACTTC
.	TRBJ2-7	.	TRBV6-5	12	CASSLIDGMEYF	TGTGCCAGCAGTTTGATCGACGGGATGGAGTACTTC
.	TRBJ2-6	.	TRBV11-1	15	CASSLRDSGANVLTF	TGTGCCAGCAGCCTCCGGGACTCTGGGGCCAACGTCCTGACTTTC
TRBD1	TRBJ2-7	.	TRBV19	14	CASSIRGTAYEQYF	TGTGCCAGTAGTATAAGAGGGACAGCCTACGAGCAGTACTTC
TRBD2	TRBJ2-7	.	TRBV18	14	CASSPGLASDEQYF	TGTGCCAGCTCACCGGGACTAGCTTCCGACGAGCAGTACTTC
.	TRBJ1-2	.	TRBV12-3/TRBV12-4	13	CASSPSGRLGYTF	TGTGCCAGCAGTCCGTCGGGGAGGCTTGGCTACACCTTC
.	TRBJ1-3	.	TRBV19	15	CASSRLGAGGNTIYF	TGTGCCAGTTCGCGCTTGGGAGCCGGTGGAAACACCATATATTTT
TRBD1	TRBJ2-1	.	TRBV6-6	17	CASSPRQGKRTVNEQFF	TGTGCCAGCAGTCCGCGACAGGGTAAGAGGACTGTGAATGAGCAGTTCTTC
.	TRBJ1-1	.	TRBV11-1	15	CASSLNRAVDTEAFF	TGTGCCAGCAGCTTGAACAGGGCTGTGGACACTGAAGCTTTCTTT
.	TRBJ2-5	.	TRBV2	17	CASSDGQALAGGGAQYF	TGTGCCAGCAGTGATGGTCAGGCACTTGCTGGAGGTGGGGCCCAGTACTTC
.	TRBJ2-4	.	TRBV25-1	16	CASSPNSGVNKNIQYF	TGTGCCAGCAGCCCAAACTCCGGGGTCAACAAAAACATTCAGTACTTC
.	TRBJ2-3	.	TRBV5-6	14	CASSFGISTDTQYF	TGTGCCAGCAGCTTCGGGATTAGCACAGATACGCAGTATTTT
.	TRBJ1-2	once	TRBV4-1	12	CASSQGFYGYTF	TGCGCCAGCAGCCAGGGCTTCTATGGCTACACCTTC
TRBD2	TRBJ2-3	.	TRBV5-6	17	CASSPRTSGALTDTQYF	TGTGCCAGCAGCCCGCGGACTAGCGGGGCCCTAACAGATACGCAGTATTTT
.	TRBJ2-1	few	TRBV25-1	13	CASSAPGFNEQFF	TGTGCCAGCAGTGCACCCGGTTTCAATGAGCAGTTCTTC
TRBD1	TRBJ1-6	.	TRBV5-6	17	CASSSRQGSSYNSPLHF	TGTGCCAGCAGCTCTCGACAGGGAAGCTCCTATAATTCACCCCTCCACTTT
TRBD1	TRBJ1-3	.	TRBV9	17	CASSAQQGSGSGNTIYF	TGTGCCAGCAGCGCCCAACAGGGGTCGGGGTCTGGAAACACCATATATTTT
.	TRBJ1-5	.	TRBV18	12	CASSRSGGPQHF	TGTGCCAGCTCACGTTCCGGGGGGCCCCAGCATTTT
TRBD2	TRBJ2-5	once	TRBV5-1	14	CASSRTGGAETQYF	TGCGCCAGCAGCAGGACCGGGGGGGCAGAGACCCAGTACTTC